The clone carrying this T cell receptor (beta chain) has just a few counts. The antigen remains unidentified. With V trimmed by 4 bases and J by 8 bases, 8 bases remained unmatched. CDR1 and CDR2 (germline): SGHTA, FQGNSA. CDR3 length equals 14 residues. Unique molecular identifiers were affixed to single, distinct cDNA molecules. From the 5' RACE reads, TCRdb called clonotypes with MiXCR, one entry per CDR3 protein. The sample yields under 95,000 distinct CDR3 sequences, about 15% seen once. The sample is drawn from a study of early T cells in non-severe SARS-CoV-2 infection. Study in general: Sequencing was performed on bulk RNA from unsorted whole blood, leaving chains unpaired.

General observations from the study: Reliance on VDJdb matching favored anti-spike CD8 responses; private and CD4 specificities were missed.

The sample was whole blood. The sequence was obtained from an adult who was a healthcare worker with PCR-confirmed SARS-CoV-2 infection or an uninfected control (not recorded which). The chain has TRBV7-2 and TRBJ2-1; 7 nucleotides align to TRBD2. The CDR3 region is CASSSEGGPDEQFF. CDR3 nucleotides: TGTGCCAGCAGCTCCGAGGGAGGGCCCGATGAGCAGTTCTTC.